This entry concerns a single T cell receptor beta chain. What it binds is unknown. This entry belongs to a study of shared clonotypes between healthy human individuals. General study results and limits: Shared clonotypes: about 5% naive CD4, roughly 4% naive CD8, 2.3% memory CD4, over 0.3% memory CD8. Having only a few donors restricted how much genetic and exposure-history diversity was captured.

Naive CD8 populations comprised CD45RO-negative cells positively selected for CCR7, excluding terminally differentiated effector memory CD45RA+ cells. The length of the CDR3 is 17 residues. CDR1 and CDR2 from the germline V gene are MGHRA and YSYEKL. The V gene end was trimmed by 3 bases and the J gene end by 0 bases; junction bases not matched to a gene: 7. Assay execution proceeded at the deep level. Assay: immunoSEQ multiplex PCR; the TCRdb copy retains only in-frame clones and omits some. This table has 2 million to 2.5 million clones, approximately 94% appearing once. The chain employs TRBV4-1 and TRBJ1-3; 8 bases map to TRBD1. The sequence was obtained from a man between 18 and 35 years old in good health. Sample: naive CD8+ T cells sorted from blood. CDR3 region: CASSHMQDRASGNTIYF. CDR3 coding DNA: TGCGCCAGCAGCCATATGCAGGACAGGGCCTCTGGAAACACCATATATTTT.